This record looks at one T cell receptor beta chain sequence and its context. The time point: sample taken at primary tumor resection. Unsorted whole RNA samples from tumor, nontumor lung or frozen PBMC were sequenced. Untreated early-stage non-small cell lung cancer patients, some 70 in total, were the donors. V dropped 5 bases and J dropped 2 bases, with 16 bases sitting between them. CDR3 length: 16 residues. Germline assignment: CDR1 MNHEY and CDR2 SVGEGT. This record belongs to a study of spatial heterogeneity in lung cancer. Each TCR cDNA molecule carried a unique molecular identifier. MiXCR was run by TCRdb on the 5' RACE reads, yielding one entry per CDR3 protein. The data show 6,000 to 7,500 distinct CDR3 sequences, with 15% to 20% seen just once and roughly 18% held by the top ten.

The sequenced sample was PBMCs, obtained at surgery. The chain has TRBV6-2 or TRBV6-3 and TRBJ1-5; TRBD1 might be the D (6 bases). The sequence came from a female donor with early-stage non-small cell lung cancer. The chain's CDR3 is CASSLIGTRGNQPQHF. The CDR3 coding sequence is TGTGCCAGCAGTCTCATTGGGACAAGGGGCAATCAGCCCCAGCATTTT.